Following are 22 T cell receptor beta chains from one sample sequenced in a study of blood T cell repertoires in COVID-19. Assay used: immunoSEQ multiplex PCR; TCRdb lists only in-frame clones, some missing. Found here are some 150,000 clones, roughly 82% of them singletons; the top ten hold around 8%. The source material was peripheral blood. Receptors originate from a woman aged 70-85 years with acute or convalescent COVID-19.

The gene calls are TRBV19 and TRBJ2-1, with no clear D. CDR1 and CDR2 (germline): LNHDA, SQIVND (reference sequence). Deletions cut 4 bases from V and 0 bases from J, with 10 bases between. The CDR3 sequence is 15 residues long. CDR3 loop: CASSTQSSSYNEQFF. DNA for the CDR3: TGTGCCAGTAGTACGCAAAGTAGCTCCTACAATGAGCAGTTCTTC.

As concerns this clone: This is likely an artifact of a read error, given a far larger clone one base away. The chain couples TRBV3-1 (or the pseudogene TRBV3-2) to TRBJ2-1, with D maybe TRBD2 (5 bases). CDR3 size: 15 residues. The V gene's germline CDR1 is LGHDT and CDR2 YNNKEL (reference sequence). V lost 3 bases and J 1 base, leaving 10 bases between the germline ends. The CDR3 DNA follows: TGTGCCAGCAGCCATGGGGAGAGGTCCTACAATGAGCAGTTCTTC. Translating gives CASSHGERSYNEQFF.

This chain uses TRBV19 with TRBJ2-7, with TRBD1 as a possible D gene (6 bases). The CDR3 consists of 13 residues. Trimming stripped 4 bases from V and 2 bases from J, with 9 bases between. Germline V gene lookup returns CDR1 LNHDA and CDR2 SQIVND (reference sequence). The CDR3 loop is CASSKTGPYEQYF. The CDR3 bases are TGTGCCAGTAGTAAGACAGGTCCCTACGAGCAGTACTTC.

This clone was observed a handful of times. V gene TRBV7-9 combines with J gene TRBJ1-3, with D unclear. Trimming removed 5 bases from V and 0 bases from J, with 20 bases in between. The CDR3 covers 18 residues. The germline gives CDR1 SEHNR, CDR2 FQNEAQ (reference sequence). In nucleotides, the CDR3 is TGTGCCAGCAGCCGTCGGCAGGTCTCACCTGCCTCTGGAAACACCATATATTTT. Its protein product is CASSRRQVSPASGNTIYF.

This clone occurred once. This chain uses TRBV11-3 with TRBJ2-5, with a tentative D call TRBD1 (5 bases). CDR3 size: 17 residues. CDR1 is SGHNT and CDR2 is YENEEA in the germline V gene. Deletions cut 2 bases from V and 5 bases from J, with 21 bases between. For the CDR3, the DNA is TGTGCCAGCAGCTTACGAGGTGGGGCCGCCGGCAAGGAGACCCAGTACTTC. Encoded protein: CASSLRGGAAGKETQYF.

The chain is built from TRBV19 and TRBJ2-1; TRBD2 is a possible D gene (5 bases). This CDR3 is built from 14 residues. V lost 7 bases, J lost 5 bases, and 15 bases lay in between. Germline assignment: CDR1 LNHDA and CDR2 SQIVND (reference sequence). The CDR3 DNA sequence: TGTGCCAGTATGGGCGGGCTTCTTAACAATGAGCAGTTCTTC. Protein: CASMGGLLNNEQFF.

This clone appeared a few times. CDR3 nucleotide sequence: TGTGCCAGCAGTGGACCTGGAGGGAGCAATCAGCCCCAGCATTTT. The encoded protein is CASSGPGGSNQPQHF. The chain uses TRBV2 and TRBJ1-5, with unresolved D. Germline V gene data show CDR1 as SNHLY and CDR2 as FYNNEI. Between the trimmed V and J ends, which lost 4 bases and 1 base, there was a span of 11 bases. The CDR3 length is 15 residues. The full variable domain, rest sourced from reference TRBV2 and TRBJ1-5, is EPEVTQTPSHQVTQMGQEVILRCVPISNHLYFYWYRQILGQKVEFLVSFYNNEISEKSEIFDDQFSVERPDGSNFTLKIRSTKLEDSAMYFCASSGPGGSNQPQHFGDGTRLSIL.

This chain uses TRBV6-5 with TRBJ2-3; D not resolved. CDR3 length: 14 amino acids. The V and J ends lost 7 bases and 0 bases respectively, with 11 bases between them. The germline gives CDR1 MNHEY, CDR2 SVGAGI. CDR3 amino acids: CASTSRASTDTQYF. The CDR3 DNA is TGTGCCAGCACGAGTCGTGCAAGCACAGATACGCAGTATTTT.

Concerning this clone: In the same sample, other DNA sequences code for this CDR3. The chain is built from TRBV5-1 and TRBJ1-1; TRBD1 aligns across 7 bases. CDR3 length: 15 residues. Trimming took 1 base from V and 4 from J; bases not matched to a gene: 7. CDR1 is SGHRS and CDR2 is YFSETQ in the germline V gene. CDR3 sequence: CASSLSGGQGTEAFF. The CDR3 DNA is TGCGCCAGCAGCTTGTCAGGGGGACAAGGCACTGAAGCTTTCTTT.

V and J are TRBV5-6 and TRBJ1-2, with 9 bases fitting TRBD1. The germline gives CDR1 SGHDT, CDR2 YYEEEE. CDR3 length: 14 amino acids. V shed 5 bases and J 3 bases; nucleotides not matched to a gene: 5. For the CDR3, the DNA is TGTGCCAGCAGACGAGGACAGGGGTACTATGGCTACACCTTC. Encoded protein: CASRRGQGYYGYTF.

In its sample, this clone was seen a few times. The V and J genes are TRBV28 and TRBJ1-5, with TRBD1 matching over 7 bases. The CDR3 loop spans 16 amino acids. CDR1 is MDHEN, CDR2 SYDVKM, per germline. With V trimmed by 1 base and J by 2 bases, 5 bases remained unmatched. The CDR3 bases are TGTGCCAGCAGTTTATCAGGGGGTTCGGGCAATCAGCCCCAGCATTTT. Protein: CASSLSGGSGNQPQHF.

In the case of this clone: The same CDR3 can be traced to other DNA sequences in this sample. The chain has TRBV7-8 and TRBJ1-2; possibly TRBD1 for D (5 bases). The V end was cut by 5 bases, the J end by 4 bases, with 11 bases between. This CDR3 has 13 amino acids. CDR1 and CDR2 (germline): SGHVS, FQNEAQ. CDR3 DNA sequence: TGTGCCAGCAGCCCGGGGGGTGGCTATGGCTACACCTTC. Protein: CASSPGGGYGYTF.

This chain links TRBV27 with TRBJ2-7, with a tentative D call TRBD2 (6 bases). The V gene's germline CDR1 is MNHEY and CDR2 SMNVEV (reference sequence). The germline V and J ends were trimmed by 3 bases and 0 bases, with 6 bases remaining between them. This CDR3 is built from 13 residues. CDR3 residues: CASSLGLSYEQYF. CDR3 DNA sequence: TGTGCCAGCAGTTTGGGACTCTCCTACGAGCAGTACTTC.

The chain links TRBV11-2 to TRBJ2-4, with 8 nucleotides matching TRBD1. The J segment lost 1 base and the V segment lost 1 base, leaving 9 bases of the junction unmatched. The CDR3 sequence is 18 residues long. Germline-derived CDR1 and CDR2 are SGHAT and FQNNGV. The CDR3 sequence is CASSLVGGQGWAKNIQYF. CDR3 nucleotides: TGTGCCAGCAGCTTAGTAGGAGGACAGGGTTGGGCCAAAAACATTCAGTACTTC.

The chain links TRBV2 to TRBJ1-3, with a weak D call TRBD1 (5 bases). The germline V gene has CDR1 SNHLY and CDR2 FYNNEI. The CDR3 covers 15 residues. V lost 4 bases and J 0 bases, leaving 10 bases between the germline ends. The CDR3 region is CASSAGLSSGNTIYF. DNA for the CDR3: TGTGCCAGCAGTGCAGGGCTAAGCTCTGGAAACACCATATATTTT.

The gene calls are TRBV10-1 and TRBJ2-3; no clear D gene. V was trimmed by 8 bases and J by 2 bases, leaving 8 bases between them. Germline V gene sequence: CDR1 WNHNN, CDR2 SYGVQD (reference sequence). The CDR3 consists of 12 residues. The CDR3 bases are TGCGCCAGCGGCTCATCCACAGATACGCAGTATTTT. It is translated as CASGSSTDTQYF.

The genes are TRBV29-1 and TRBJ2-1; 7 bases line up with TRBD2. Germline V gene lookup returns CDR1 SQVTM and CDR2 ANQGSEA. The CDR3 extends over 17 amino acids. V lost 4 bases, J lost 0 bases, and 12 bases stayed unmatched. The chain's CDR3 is CSVGPGGITSSYNEQFF. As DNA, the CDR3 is TGCAGCGTTGGTCCGGGAGGCATTACGAGCTCCTACAATGAGCAGTTCTTC.

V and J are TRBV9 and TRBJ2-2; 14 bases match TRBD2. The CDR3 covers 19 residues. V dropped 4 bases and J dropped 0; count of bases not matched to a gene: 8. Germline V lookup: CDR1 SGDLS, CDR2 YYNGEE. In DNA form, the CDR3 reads TGTGCCAGCAGCTCCCCGGGACTAGCGGGGGCCACGAACACCGGGGAGCTGTTTTTT. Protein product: CASSSPGLAGATNTGELFF. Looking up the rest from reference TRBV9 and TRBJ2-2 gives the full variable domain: DSGVTQTPKHLITATGQRVTLRCSPRSGDLSVYWYQQSLDQGLQFLIQYYNGEERAKGNILERFSAQQFPDLHSELNLSSLELGDSALYFCASSSPGLAGATNTGELFFGEGSRLTVL.

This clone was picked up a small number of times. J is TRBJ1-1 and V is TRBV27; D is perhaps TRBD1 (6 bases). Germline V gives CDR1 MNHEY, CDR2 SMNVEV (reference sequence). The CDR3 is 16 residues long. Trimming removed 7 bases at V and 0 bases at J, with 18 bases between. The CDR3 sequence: CASMPRGAGVNTEAFF. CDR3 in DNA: TGTGCCAGCATGCCCCGAGGGGCAGGGGTGAACACTGAAGCTTTCTTT.

DNA for the CDR3: TGTGCCAGTAGTATTATTTTAGGGACAGCTAGGACTGAAGCTTTCTTT. Translation: CASSIILGTARTEAFF. This sequence joins TRBV19 and TRBJ1-1; TRBD1 matches 7 bases. Germline values: CDR1 LNHDA, CDR2 SQIVND (reference sequence). Unmatched junction bases numbered 12, after V lost 3 bases and J lost 5 bases. The CDR3 contains 16 residues. Drawing the rest from reference TRBV19 and TRBJ1-1, the complete variable domain is DGGITQSPKYLFRKEGQNVTLSCEQNLNHDAMYWYRQDPGQGLRLIYYSQIVNDFQKGDIAEGYSVSREKKESFPLTVTSAQKNPTAFYLCASSIILGTARTEAFFGQGTRLTVV.

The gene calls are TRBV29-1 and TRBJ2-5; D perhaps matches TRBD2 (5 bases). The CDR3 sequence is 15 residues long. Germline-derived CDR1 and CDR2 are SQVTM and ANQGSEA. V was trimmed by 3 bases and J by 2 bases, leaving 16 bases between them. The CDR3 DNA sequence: TGCAGCGTTGAGGGTACTTACGGGAAACAAGAGACCCAGTACTTC. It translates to CSVEGTYGKQETQYF.

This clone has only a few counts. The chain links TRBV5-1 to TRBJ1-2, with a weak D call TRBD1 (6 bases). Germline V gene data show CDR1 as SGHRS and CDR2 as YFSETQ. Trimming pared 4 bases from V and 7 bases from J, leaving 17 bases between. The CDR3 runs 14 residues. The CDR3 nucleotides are TGCGCCAGCAGCACCCTAGCGGGGGCGGCTGGCTACACCTTC. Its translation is CASSTLAGAAGYTF.